This TCR beta chain was documented in a study of blood T cell repertoires in COVID-19. Study-level information: PBMCs, B-cell-depleted T cells, or T cells were the source of the cDNA or gDNA that made up the material.

V was shortened by 3 bases and J by 6 bases, with 11 bases between the two germline ends. There are 14 residues in the CDR3. Germline lookup yields CDR1 SEHNR and CDR2 FQNEAQ (reference sequence). Original handling: Reference gene primer amplification in the assay estimated nucleated cell counts. Clones were read by immunoSEQ multiplex PCR, and TCRdb kept only the in-frame ones, dropping some. Clone size and the V and J calls come from that table; the DNA yielded D and trimming. The table records roughly 400,000 clones, approximately 91% of them present only once. Cohort assignment relied on participant-reported clinical history. This clone has only one observation.

The chain has TRBV7-9 and TRBJ1-4; the D is unclear. This receptor was identified in a woman aged 40 to 50 who had been exposed to COVID-19. Material: PBMCs or T cells enriched from blood (not recorded which). DNA of the CDR3: TGTGCCAGCAGCTTGAAGAGCGGAGATGAAAAACTGTTTTTT. This codes for CASSLKSGDEKLFF.